This paragraph reports one TCR beta chain. Libraries were prepared by immunoSEQ multiplex PCR; TCRdb keeps only in-frame clonotypes and omits some of them. The table records some 140,000 clones, about 93% of them present only once. J lost 3 bases, V lost 3 bases, and 4 bases had no gene match. This CDR3 comprises 14 residues. Germline values: CDR1 MNHEY, CDR2 SMNVEV (reference sequence). The sample comes from a study of control samples from healthy donors and cancer patients. What was sequenced was PBMCs. V and J are TRBV27 and TRBJ2-7; 8 bases align to TRBD1. This clonotype originated in a man in his sixties with colorectal cancer. The CDR3 DNA sequence: TGTGCCAGCAGTTTTGGGACAGGCCGCTACGAGCAGTACTTC. This encodes CASSFGTGRYEQYF.